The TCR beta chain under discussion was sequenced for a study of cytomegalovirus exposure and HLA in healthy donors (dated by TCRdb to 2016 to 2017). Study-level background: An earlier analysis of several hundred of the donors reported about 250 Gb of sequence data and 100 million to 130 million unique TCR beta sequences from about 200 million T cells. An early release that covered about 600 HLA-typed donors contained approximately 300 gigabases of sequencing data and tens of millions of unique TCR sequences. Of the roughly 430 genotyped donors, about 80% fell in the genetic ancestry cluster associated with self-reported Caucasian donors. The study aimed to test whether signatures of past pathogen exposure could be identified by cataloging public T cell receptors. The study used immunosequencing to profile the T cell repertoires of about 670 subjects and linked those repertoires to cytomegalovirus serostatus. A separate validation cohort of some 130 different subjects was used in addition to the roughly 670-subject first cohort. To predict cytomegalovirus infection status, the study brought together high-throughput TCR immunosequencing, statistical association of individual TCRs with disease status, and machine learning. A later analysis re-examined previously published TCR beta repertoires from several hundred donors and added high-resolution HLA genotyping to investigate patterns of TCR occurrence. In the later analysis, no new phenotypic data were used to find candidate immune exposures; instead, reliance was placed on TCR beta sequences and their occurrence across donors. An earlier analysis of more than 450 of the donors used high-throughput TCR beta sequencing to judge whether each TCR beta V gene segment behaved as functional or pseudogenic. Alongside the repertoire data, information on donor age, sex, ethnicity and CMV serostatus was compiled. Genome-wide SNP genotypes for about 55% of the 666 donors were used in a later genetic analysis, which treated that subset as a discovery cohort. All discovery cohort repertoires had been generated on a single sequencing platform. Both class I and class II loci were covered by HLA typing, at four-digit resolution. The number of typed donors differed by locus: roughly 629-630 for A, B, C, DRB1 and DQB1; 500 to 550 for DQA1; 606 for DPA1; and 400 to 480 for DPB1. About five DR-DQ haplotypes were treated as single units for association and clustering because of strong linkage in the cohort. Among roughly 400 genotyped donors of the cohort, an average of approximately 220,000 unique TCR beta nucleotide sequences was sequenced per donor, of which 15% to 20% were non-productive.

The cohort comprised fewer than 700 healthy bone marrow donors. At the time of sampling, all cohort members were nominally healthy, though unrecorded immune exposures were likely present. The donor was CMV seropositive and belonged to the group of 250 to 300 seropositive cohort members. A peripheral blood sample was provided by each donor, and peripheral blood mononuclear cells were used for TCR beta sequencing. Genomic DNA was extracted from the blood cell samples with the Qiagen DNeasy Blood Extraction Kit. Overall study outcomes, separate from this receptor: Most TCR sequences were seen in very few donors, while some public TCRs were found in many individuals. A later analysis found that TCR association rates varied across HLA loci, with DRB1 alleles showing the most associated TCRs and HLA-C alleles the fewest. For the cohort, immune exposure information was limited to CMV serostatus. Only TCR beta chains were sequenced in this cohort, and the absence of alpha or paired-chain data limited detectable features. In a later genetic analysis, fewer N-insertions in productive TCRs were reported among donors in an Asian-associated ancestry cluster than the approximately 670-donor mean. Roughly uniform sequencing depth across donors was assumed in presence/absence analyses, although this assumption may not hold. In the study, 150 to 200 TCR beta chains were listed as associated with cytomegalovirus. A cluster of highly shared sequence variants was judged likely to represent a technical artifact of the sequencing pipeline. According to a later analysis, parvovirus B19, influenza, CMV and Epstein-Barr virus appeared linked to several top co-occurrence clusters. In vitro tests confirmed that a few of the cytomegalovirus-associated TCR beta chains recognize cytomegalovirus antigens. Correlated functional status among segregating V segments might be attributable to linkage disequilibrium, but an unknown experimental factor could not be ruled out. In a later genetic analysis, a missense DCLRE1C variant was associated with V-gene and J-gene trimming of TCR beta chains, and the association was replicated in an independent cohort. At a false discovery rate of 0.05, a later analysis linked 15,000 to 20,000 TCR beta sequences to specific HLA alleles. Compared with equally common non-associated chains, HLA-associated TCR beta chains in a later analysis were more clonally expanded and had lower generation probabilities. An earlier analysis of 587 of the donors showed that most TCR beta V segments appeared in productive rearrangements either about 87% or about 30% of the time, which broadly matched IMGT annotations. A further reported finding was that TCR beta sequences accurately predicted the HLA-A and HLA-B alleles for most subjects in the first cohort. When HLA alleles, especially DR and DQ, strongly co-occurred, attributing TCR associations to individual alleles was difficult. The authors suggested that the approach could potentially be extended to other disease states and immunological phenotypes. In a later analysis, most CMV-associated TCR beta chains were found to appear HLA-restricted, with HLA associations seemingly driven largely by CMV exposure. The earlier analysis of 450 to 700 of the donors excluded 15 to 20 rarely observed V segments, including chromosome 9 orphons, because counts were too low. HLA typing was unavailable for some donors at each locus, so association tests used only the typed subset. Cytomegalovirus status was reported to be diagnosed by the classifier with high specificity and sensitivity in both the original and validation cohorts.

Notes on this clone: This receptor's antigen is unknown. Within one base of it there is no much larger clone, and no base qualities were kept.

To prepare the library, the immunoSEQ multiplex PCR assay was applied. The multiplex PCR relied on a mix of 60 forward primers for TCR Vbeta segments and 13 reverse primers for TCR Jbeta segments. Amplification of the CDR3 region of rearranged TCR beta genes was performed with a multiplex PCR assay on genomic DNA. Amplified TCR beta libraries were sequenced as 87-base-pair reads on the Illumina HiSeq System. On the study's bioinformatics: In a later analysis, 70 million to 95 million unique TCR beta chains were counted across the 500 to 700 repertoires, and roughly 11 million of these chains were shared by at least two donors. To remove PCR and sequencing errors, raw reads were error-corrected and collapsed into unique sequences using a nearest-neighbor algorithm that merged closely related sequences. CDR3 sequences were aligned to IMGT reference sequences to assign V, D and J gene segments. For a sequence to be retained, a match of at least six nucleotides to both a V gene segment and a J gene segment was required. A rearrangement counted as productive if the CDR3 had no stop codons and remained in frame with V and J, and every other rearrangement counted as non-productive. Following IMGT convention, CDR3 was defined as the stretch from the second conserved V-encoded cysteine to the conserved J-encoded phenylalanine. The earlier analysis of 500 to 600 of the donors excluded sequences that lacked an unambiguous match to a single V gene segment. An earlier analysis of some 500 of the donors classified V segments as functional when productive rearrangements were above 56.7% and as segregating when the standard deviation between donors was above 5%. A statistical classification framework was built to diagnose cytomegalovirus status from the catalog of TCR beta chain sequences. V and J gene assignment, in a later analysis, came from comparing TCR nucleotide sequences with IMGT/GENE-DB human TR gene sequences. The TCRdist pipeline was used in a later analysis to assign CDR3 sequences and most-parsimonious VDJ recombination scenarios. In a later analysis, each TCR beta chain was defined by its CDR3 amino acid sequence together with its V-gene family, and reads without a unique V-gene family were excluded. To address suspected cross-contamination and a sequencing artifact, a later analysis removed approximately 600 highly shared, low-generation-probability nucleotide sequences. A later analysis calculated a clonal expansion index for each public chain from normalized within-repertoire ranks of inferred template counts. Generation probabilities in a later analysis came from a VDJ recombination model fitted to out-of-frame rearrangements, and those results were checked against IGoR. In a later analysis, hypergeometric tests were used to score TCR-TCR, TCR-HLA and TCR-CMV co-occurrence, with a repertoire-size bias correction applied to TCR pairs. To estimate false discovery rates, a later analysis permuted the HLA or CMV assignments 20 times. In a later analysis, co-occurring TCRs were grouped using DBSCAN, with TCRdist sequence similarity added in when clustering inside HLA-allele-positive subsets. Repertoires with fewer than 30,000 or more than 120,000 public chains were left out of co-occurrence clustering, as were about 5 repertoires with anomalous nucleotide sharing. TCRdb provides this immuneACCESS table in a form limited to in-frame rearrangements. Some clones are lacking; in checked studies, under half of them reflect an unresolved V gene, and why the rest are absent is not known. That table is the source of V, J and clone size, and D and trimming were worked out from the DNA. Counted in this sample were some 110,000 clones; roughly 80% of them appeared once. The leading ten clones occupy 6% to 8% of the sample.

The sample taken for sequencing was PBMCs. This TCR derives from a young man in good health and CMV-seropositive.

The bases read TGTGCCAGCAGCCTCGGTCTGGCTAATGAAAAACTGTTTTTT. Translation gives CASSLGLANEKLFF. Rearrangement joined TRBV11-2 to TRBJ1-4; the D gene remains uncertain. The germline V gene supplies CDR1 SGHAT and CDR2 FQNNGV. From its cysteine to its phenylalanine, the CDR3 spans 14 amino acids. The CDR3 DNA has 42 bases and is translated from base 1. V is pared back by 5 bases and J by 3 bases, with 10 bases lying between the germline termini.